The clone carrying this T cell receptor beta chain was counted only a few times. The data originate from a study of ipilimumab plus nivolumab after autologous stem cell transplantation. Assay: immunoSEQ multiplex PCR; the TCRdb copy retains only in-frame clones and omits some. The sample comprises fewer than 95,000 clones, approximately 86% of which are singletons, and roughly 2% rests with the top ten. Starting 14 to 28 days after autologous transplant, ipilimumab 1 mg/kg was given. The sequences come from PBMCs, collected in a trial of ipilimumab plus nivolumab as post-transplant consolidation. The receptor was derived from a male donor with diffuse large B-cell lymphoma.

The CDR3 region is CASSFISGAEAFF. The CDR3 DNA reads as TGTGCCAGCAGCTTCATTTCGGGGGCTGAAGCTTTCTTT. V usage is TRBV7-9 and J usage is TRBJ1-1; D is possibly TRBD1 (5 bases). The V end lost 3 bases, the J end lost 6 bases, and 11 bases lay between the germline ends. The CDR3 contains 13 residues. CDR1 SEHNR and CDR2 FQNEAQ come from the germline V gene (reference sequence). The entire variable domain, with the rest obtained from reference TRBV7-9 and TRBJ1-1, is as follows: DTGVSQNPRHKITKRGQNVTFRCDPISEHNRLYWYRQTLGQGPEFLTYFQNEAQLEKSRLLSDRFSAERPKGSFSTLEIQRTEQGDSAMYLCASSFISGAEAFFGQGTRLTVV.